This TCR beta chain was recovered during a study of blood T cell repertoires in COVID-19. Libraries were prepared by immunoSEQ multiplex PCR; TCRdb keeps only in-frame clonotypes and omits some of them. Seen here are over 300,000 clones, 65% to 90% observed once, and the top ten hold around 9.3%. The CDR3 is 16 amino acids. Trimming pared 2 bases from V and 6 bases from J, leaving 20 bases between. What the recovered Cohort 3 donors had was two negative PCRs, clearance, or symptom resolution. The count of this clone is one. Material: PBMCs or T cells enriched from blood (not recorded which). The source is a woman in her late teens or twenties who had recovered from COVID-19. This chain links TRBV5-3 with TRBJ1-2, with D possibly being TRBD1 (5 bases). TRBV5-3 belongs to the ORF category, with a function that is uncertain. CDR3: CARSFTTAKRYNGYTF. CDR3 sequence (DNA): TGTGCCAGAAGCTTTACGACAGCCAAGAGGTATAATGGCTACACCTTC.